This TCR beta chain was profiled in a study of beta chain features in type 1 diabetes. General study points: Researchers report that Type 1 diabetes patients had moderately but significantly shorter TCRB CDR3s across all four CD4+ subsets.

Every isolated RNA sample was fully reverse transcribed, so sequencing captured expressed TCRB transcripts. Measured with immunoSEQ multiplex PCR; TCRdb has only the in-frame clones, and not every one. The repertoire holds approximately 100,000 clones, with 28% as singletons. Germline V lookup: CDR1 WNHNN, CDR2 SYGVQD (reference sequence). J was trimmed by 0 bases and V by 2 bases; bases with no gene match: 7. This CDR3 has 16 residues. Comment on this clone: Its matching antigen is unknown.

The origin of this receptor is a woman aged 18-29 years with type 1 diabetes. The sample consisted of central memory CD4+ T cells from blood. This sequence joins TRBV10-1 and TRBJ2-7; 7 nucleotides line up with TRBD2. CDR3 bases: TGCGCCAGCAGTGAGAGGACTAGTGCGTACTCCTACGAGCAGTACTTC. It translates to CASSERTSAYSYEQYF.